This T cell receptor (beta chain) was profiled in a study of blood T cell repertoires in COVID-19. The protocol was immunoSEQ multiplex PCR, while the TCRdb copy is restricted to in-frame clones and leaves out a portion. The sample lists about 170,000 clones; roughly 80% were seen once. The V and J ends lost 5 bases and 6 bases, in that order; junction bases with no gene match: 9. The CDR3 covers 14 residues. CDR1 is WSHSY and CDR2 is SAAADI in the germline V gene. The TCR was taken from a woman in her sixties or seventies with acute or convalescent COVID-19. This chain joins TRBV10-2 and TRBJ1-2; 7 bases fit TRBD1. The sample was peripheral blood. CDR3 in amino acids: CASSTGTVTDGYTF. In DNA, the CDR3 is TGCGCCAGCAGTACCGGGACAGTAACAGATGGCTACACCTTC.